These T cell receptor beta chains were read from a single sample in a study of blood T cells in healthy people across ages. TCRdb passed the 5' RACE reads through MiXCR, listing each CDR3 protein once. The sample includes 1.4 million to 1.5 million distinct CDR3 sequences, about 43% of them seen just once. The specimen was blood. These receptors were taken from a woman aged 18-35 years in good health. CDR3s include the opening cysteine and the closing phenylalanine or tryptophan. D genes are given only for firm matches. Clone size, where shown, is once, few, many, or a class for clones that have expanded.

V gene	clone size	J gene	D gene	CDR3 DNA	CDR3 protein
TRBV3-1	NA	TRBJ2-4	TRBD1	TGTGCCAGCAGCCCTGGGACAGATGAGGCCAAAAACATTCAGTACTTC	CASSPGTDEAKNIQYF
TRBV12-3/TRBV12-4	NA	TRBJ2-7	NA	TGTGCCAGCAGTTTTGGGGGGCCCCAGTTTGACCAGTACTTC	CASSFGGPQFDQYF
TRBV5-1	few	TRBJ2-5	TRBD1	TGCGCCAGCAGCACGGAGGGACAGGGGGCCGAGACCCAGTACTTC	CASSTEGQGAETQYF
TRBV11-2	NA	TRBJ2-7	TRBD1	TGTGCCAGCATCGACCCCTCCGGGACAGGGCACTACGAGCAGTACTTC	CASIDPSGTGHYEQYF
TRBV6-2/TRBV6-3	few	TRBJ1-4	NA	TGTGCCAGCAGTTACGAACCGGGGTCCCGCGAAAAACTGTTTTTT	CASSYEPGSREKLFF
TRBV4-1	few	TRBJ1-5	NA	TGCGCCAGCAGGTTGGATGCGGGGCCCAGTGGGGGCAATCAGCCCCAGCATTTT	CASRLDAGPSGGNQPQHF
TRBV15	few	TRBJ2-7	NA	TGTGCCACCAGCAGACCCTCCCAAGACGACGAGCAGTACTTC	CATSRPSQDDEQYF
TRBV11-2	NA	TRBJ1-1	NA	TGTGCCAGCAGCCTCACCCCAGCGTACACTGAAGCTTTCTTT	CASSLTPAYTEAFF
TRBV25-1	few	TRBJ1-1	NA	TGTGCCAGCAGTGGAGTCACCGCGAACACTGAAGCTTTCTTT	CASSGVTANTEAFF
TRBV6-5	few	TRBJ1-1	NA	TGTGCCAGCAGTTACTTCGGGACGGAGAACACTGAAGCTTTCTTT	CASSYFGTENTEAFF
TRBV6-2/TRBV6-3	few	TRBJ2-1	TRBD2	TGTGCCAGCAAACAGCCGGGACTAGCGGGAGAAGAGCAGTTCTTC	CASKQPGLAGEEQFF
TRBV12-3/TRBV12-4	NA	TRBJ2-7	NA	TGTGCCAGCACGTCGGACTCACCCTACGAGCAGTACTTC	CASTSDSPYEQYF
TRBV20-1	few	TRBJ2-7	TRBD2	TGCAGTGCCCCGGGACTAGCGGGAGGGCTATCCTACGAGCAGTACTTC	CSAPGLAGGLSYEQYF
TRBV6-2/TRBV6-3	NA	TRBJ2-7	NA	TGTGCCAGCAGTTACGACCGGGTGGGTAGAAGTAGGGTCTACGAGCAGTACTTC	CASSYDRVGRSRVYEQYF
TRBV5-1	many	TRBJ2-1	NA	TGCGCCAGCAGCTTGCAACAAACCTACAATGAGCAGTTCTTC	CASSLQQTYNEQFF
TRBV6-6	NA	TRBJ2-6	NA	TGTGCCAGCAGCCGACGTACCTCTGGGGCCAACGTCCTGACTTTC	CASSRRTSGANVLTF
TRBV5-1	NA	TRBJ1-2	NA	TGCGCCAGCAGCGACGGCGGCGGTTTAGACTTTGGCAATTATGGCTACACCTTC	CASSDGGGLDFGNYGYTF
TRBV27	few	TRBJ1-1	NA	TGTGCCAGCAGGGTTTCCCTGAACACTGAAGCTTTCTTT	CASRVSLNTEAFF
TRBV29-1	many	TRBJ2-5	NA	TGCAGCGTTGAAGAGGGCGTCGTTTGGGAAGAAACCCAGTACTTC	CSVEEGVVWEETQYF
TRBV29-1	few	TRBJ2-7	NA	TGCAGCGTTGACGGTAGGGGAGGTGGCGAGCAGTACTTC	CSVDGRGGGEQYF
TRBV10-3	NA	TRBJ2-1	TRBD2	TGTGCCATCAGTGAGTCCTTAGCGGGACTAGACAATGAGCAGTTCTTC	CAISESLAGLDNEQFF
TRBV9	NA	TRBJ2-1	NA	TGTGCCAGCAGCGTTCGACCGGGCGGGGCTGAGCAGTTCTTC	CASSVRPGGAEQFF
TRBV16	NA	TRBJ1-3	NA	TGTGCCAGCAGCCAACTCGGATCTGGAAACACCATATATTTT	CASSQLGSGNTIYF
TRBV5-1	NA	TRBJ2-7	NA	TGCGCCAGCAGTCGGAGTCTTTCCTACGAGCAGTACTTC	CASSRSLSYEQYF
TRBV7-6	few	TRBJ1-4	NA	TGTGCCAGCAGTCGGTACTCTGCAGCTAATGAAAAACTGTTTTTT	CASSRYSAANEKLFF
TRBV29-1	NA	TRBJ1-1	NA	TGCAGCGCCCGACAGGAGATGAACACTGAAGCTTTCTTT	CSARQEMNTEAFF
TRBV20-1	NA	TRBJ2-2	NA	TGCAGTGCTACCCCCTCGAGGACCGGGGAGCTGTTTTTT	CSATPSRTGELFF
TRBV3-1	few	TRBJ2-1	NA	TGTGCCAGCAGCCTTGTCCAGGGTGATGAGCAGTTCTTC	CASSLVQGDEQFF
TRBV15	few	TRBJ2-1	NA	TGTGCCACCAGCACCACGTCCCCCGGGATCAATGAGCAGTTCTTC	CATSTTSPGINEQFF
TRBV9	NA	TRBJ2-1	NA	TGTGCCAGCAGCTTCATAGGGGGGGGAAACAATGAGCAGTTCTTC	CASSFIGGGNNEQFF
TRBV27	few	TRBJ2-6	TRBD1	TGTGCCAGCAGGGGACAGGGAAGTTCTGGGGCCAACGTCCTGACTTTC	CASRGQGSSGANVLTF
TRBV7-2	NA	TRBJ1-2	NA	TGTGCCAGCAGCGGCCGGGCCCCGCAGCGTGGCTACACCTTC	CASSGRAPQRGYTF
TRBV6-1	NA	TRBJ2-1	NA	TGTGCCAGCAGGGGAGGTGGAGTCATCGATGAGCAGTTCTTC	CASRGGGVIDEQFF
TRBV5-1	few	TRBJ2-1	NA	TGCGCCAGCAGCTTGGACGGGGGCGTCTTCTCCTACAATGAGCAGTTCTTC	CASSLDGGVFSYNEQFF
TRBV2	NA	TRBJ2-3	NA	TGTGCCAGCAGTGTTCTTTTCACAGATACGCAGTATTTT	CASSVLFTDTQYF
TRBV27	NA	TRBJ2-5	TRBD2	TGTGCCAGCAAGGGATTAGCGGGTCATATACAAGAGACCCAGTACTTC	CASKGLAGHIQETQYF
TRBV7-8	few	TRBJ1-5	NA	TGTGCCAGCAGCTTGACTGTCACCAATCAGCCCCAGCATTTT	CASSLTVTNQPQHF
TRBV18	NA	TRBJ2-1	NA	TGTGCCAGCTCACCACCGGGGGTTTGGGTGGAGTTCTTC	CASSPPGVWVEFF
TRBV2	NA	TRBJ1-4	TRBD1	TGTGCCAGCAGTGAATGGGGACAGAAGAATGAAAAACTGTTTTTT	CASSEWGQKNEKLFF
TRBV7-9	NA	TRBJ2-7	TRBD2	TGTGCCAGCAGCCCCAAGGCGACTAGCATAAACGAGCAGTACTTC	CASSPKATSINEQYF
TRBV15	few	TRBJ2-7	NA	TGTGCCACCAGCGGCAGGGGAGCAGCCGAGCAGTACTTC	CATSGRGAAEQYF